This TCR beta chain was sequenced during a study of T cell responses to AZD1222 COVID-19 vaccine. The method was immunoSEQ multiplex PCR; TCRdb's version includes in-frame clones alone and lacks a portion of them. The repertoire holds roughly 150,000 clones, with just over 90% as singletons. Second-dose timings of about 4 or about 12 weeks were pooled. Sequenced material: peripheral blood, taken 28 days after the second AZD1222 dose. This TCR derives from an adult who received the AZD1222 COVID-19 vaccine.

The CDR3 is CASSPNNEQFF. CDR3 DNA: TGTGCCAGCTCACCCAACAATGAGCAGTTCTTC. The genes are TRBV18 and TRBJ2-1, with D unresolved. Germline values: CDR1 KGHSH, CDR2 LQKENI. The CDR3 is made up of 11 amino acids. Trimming took off 3 bases at V and 5 bases at J, with 2 bases between the two ends. Variable domain in full (rest from reference TRBV18 and TRBJ2-1): NAGVMQNPRHLVRRRGQEARLRCSPMKGHSHVYWYRQLPEEGLKFMVYLQKENIIDESGMPKERFSAEFPKEGPSILRIQQVVRGDSAAYFCASSPNNEQFFGPGTRLTVL.